This T cell receptor (beta chain) was sequenced during a study of OX40 agonist ivuxolimab in advanced cancers. The germline V gene has CDR1 SGDLS and CDR2 YYNGEE. The CDR3 consists of 15 residues. V shed 3 bases and J 3 bases; nucleotides not matched to a gene: 5. Generated by immunoSEQ multiplex PCR, the TCRdb table keeps only in-frame clones and is missing some. This sample has roughly 79,000 clones, with less than 95% found just once. The J gene is TRBJ2-5, the V gene TRBV9; TRBD1 agrees at 10 bases. This TCR was sampled from an adult with an advanced solid tumor such as melanoma, head and neck, liver or kidney cancer. Here the sequenced sample was CD4+ or CD8+ T cells sorted from blood, taken in a trial of the OX40 agonist ivuxolimab. For the CDR3, the DNA is TGTGCCAGCAGCGCGGACAGGGGGAGGGAAGAGACCCAGTACTTC. Translating gives CASSADRGREETQYF.